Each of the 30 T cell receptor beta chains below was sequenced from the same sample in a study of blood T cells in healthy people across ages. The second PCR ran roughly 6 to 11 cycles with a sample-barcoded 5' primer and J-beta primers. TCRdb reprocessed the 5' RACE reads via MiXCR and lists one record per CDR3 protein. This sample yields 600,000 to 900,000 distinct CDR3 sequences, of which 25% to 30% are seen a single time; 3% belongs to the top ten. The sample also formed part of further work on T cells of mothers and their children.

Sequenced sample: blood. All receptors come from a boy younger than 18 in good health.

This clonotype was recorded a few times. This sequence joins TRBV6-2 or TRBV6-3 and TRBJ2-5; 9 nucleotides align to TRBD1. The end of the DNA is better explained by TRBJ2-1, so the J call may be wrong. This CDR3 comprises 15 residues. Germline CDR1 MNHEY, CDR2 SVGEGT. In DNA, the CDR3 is TGTGCCAGCAGGATACAGGGGGCTACCTACAATGAGCAGTTCTTC. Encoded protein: CASRIQGATYNEQFF.

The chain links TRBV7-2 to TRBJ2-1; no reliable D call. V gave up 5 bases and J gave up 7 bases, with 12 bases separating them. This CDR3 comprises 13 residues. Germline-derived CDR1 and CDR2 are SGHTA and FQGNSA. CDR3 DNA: TGTGCCAGCAGCCAACAACGTGGGAATGAGCAGTTCTTC. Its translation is CASSQQRGNEQFF.

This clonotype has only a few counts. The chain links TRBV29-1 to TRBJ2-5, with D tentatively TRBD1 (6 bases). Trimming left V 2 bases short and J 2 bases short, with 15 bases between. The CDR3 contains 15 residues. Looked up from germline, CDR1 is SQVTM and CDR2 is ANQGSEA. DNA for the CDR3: TGCAGCGTTGAACCCCAGGGGCCGCTTCAAGAGACCCAGTACTTC. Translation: CSVEPQGPLQETQYF.

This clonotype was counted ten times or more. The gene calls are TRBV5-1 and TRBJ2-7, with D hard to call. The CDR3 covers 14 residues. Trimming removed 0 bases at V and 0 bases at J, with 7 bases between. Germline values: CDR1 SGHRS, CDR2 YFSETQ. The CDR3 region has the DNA TGCGCCAGCAGCTTGGGTGACCCCTCCTACGAGCAGTACTTC. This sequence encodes CASSLGDPSYEQYF.

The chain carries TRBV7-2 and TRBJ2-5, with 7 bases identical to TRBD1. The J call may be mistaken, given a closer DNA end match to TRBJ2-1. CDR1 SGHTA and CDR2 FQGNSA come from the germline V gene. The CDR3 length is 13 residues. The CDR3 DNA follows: TGTGCCAGCAGCGTCTACAGGGGCAATGAGCAGTTCTTC. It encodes CASSVYRGNEQFF.

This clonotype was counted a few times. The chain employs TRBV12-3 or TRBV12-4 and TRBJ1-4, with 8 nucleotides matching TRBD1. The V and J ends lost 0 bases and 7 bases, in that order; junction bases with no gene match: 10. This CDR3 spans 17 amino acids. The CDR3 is CASSLARGDRGSEKLFF. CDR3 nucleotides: TGTGCCAGCAGTTTAGCCCGGGGAGACAGGGGTTCTGAAAAACTGTTTTTT.

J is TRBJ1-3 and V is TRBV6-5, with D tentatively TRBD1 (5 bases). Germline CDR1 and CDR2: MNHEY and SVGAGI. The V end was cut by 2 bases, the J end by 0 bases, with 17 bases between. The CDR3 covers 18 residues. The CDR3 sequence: CASSYQGLRTGSGNTIYF. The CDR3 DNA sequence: TGTGCCAGCAGTTACCAGGGACTTCGGACTGGCTCTGGAAACACCATATATTTT.

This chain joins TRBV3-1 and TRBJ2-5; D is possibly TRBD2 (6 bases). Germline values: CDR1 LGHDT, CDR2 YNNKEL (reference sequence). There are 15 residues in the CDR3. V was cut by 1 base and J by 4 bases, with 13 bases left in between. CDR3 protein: CASSQGLGFGETQYF. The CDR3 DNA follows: TGTGCCAGCAGCCAAGGACTAGGATTTGGAGAGACCCAGTACTTC.

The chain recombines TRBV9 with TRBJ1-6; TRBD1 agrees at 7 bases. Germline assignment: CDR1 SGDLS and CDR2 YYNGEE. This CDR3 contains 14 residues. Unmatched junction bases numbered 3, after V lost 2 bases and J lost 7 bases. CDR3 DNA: TGTGCCAGCAGCGTTAGGACAGGCAATTCACCCCTCCACTTT. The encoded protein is CASSVRTGNSPLHF.

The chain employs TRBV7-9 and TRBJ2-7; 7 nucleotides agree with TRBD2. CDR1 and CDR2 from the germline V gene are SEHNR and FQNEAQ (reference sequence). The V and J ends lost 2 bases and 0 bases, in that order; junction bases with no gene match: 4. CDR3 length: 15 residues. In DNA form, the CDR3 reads TGTGCCAGCAGCTTACGGGGGGAAAGCTCCTACGAGCAGTACTTC. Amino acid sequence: CASSLRGESSYEQYF.

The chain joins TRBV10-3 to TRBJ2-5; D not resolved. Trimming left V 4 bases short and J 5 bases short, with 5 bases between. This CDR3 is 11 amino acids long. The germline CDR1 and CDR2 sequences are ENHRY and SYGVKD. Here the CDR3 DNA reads TGTGCCATCAGTGTTAAGGAGACCCAGTACTTC. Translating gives CAISVKETQYF.

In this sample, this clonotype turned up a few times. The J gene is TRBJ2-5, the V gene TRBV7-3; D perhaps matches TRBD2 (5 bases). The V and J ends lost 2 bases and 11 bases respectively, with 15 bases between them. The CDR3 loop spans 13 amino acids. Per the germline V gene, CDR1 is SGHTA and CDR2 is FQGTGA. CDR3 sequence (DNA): TGTGCCAGCAGCTTAGCAACGGGATCTGGGCAGTACTTC. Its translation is CASSLATGSGQYF.

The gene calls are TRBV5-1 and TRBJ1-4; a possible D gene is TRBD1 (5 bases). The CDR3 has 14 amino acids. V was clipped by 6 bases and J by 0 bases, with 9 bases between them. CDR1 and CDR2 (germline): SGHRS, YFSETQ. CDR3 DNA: TGCGCCAGCAACCAGGGTGCAACTAATGAAAAACTGTTTTTT. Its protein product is CASNQGATNEKLFF.

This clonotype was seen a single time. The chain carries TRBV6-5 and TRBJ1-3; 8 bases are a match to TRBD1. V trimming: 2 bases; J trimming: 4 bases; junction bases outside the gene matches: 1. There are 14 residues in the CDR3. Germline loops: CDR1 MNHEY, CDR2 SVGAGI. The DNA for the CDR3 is TGTGCCAGCAGTTACGGGGACAGGGGAAACACCATATATTTT. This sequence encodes CASSYGDRGNTIYF.

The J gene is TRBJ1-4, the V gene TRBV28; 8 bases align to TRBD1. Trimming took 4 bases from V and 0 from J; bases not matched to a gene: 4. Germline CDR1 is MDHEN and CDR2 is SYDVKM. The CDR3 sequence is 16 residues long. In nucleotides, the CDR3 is TGTGCCAGCAGTTCGTACAGGGGGGCAACTAATGAAAAACTGTTTTTT. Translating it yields CASSSYRGATNEKLFF.

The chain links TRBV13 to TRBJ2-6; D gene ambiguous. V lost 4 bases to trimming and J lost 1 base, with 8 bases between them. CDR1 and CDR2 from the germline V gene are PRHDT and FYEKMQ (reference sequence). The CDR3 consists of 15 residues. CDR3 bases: TGTGCCAGCAGCTCCCCCTATTCTGGGGCCAACGTCCTGACTTTC. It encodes CASSSPYSGANVLTF.

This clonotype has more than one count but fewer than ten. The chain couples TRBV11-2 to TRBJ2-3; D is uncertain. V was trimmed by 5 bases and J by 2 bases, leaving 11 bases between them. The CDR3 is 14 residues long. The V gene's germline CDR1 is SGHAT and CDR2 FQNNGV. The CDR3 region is CASSPSTYTDTQYF. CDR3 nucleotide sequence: TGTGCCAGCAGCCCAAGCACGTACACAGATACGCAGTATTTT.

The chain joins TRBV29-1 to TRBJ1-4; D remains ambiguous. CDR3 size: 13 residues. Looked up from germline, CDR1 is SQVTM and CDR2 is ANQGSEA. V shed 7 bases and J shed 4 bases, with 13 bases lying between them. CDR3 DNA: TGCAGCGCCGCTCCGCAGATTAATGAAAAACTGTTTTTT. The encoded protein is CSAAPQINEKLFF. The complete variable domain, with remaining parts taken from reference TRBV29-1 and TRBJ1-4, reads SAVISQKPSRDICQRGTSLTIQCQVDSQVTMMFWYRQQPGQSLTLIATANQGSEATYESGFVIDKFPISRPNLTFSTLTVSNMSPEDSSIYLCSAAPQINEKLFFGSGTQLSVL.

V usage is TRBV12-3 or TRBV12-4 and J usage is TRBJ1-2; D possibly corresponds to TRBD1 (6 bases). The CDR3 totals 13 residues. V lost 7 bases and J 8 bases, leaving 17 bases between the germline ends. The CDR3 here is CASTLDRPRGYTF. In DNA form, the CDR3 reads TGTGCCAGCACCCTCGACAGGCCTCGGGGCTACACCTTC.

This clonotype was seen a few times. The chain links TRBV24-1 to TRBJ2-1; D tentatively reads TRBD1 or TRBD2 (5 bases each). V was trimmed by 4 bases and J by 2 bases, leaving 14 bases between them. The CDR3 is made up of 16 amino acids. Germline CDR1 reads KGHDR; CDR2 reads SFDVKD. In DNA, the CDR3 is TGTGCCACCAGTGAAGCCGGGACCGATACCTACAATGAGCAGTTCTTC. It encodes CATSEAGTDTYNEQFF.

The CDR3 DNA is TGTGCCAGCAGAGACCAAACCCGAGCTTTCTTT. It is translated as CASRDQTRAFF. V and J are TRBV28 and TRBJ1-1; unclear D gene. Trimming cost V 6 bases and J 10 bases, with 12 bases left between them. The length of the CDR3 is 11 residues. From germline, CDR1 is MDHEN and CDR2 SYDVKM.

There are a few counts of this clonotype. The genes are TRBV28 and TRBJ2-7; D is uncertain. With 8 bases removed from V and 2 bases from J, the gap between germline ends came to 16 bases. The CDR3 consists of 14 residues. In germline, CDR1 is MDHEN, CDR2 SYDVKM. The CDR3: CASLGIGPTYEQYF. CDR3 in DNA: TGTGCCAGCCTGGGGATAGGCCCTACCTACGAGCAGTACTTC.

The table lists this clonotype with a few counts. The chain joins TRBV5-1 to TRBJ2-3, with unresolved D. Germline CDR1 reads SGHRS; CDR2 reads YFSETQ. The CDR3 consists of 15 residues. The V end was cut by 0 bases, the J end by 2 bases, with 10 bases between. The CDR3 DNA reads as TGCGCCAGCAGCTTGGGTAGGTCTTCCACAGATACGCAGTATTTT. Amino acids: CASSLGRSSTDTQYF.

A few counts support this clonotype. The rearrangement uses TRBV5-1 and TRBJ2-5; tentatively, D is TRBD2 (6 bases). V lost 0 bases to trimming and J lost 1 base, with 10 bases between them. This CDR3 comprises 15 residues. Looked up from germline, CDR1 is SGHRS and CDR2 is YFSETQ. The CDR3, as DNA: TGCGCCAGCAGCTTGGCCGGACTATCCCAAGAGACCCAGTACTTC. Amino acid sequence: CASSLAGLSQETQYF.

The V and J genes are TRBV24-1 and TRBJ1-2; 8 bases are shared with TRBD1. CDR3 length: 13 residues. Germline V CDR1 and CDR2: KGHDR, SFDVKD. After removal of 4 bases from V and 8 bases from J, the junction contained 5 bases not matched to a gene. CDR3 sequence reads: CATSEWTGRGYTF. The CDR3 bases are TGTGCCACCAGTGAGTGGACAGGGAGGGGCTACACCTTC.

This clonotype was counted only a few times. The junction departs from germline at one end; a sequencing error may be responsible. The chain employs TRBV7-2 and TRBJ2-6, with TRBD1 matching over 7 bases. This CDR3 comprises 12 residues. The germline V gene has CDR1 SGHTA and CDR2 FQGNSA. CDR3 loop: CASSPTPGQPSF. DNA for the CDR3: TGTGCCAGCAGCCCAACGCCGGGACAGCCCTCTTTC.

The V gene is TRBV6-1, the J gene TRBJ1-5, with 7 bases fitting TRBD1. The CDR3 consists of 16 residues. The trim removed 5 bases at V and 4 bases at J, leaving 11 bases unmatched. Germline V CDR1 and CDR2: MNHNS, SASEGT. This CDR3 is CASSRQGVRVNQPQHF. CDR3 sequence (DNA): TGTGCCAGCAGTCGGCAGGGGGTCCGGGTTAATCAGCCCCAGCATTTT.

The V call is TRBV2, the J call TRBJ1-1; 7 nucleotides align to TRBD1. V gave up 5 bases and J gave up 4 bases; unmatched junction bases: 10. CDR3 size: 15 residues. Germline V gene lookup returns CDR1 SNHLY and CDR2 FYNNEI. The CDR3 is CASSTTRQGGTEAFF. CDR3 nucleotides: TGTGCCAGCAGTACCACCCGACAGGGCGGCACTGAAGCTTTCTTT.

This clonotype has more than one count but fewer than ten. CDR3 loop: CSARFGSRGYTF. The CDR3 region has the DNA TGCAGTGCTAGATTTGGTTCGCGGGGCTACACCTTC. The chain has TRBV20-1 and TRBJ1-2, with D hard to call. The CDR3 spans 12 residues. CDR1 DFQATT and CDR2 SNEGSKA come from the germline V gene (reference sequence). Trimming pared 2 bases from V and 8 bases from J, leaving 12 bases between.

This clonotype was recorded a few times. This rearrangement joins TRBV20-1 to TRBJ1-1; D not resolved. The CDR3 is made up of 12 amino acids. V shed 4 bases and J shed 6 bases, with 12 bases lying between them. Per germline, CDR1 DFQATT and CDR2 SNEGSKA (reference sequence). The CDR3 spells CSATGLKSEAFF. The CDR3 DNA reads TGCAGTGCTACCGGATTGAAGTCTGAAGCTTTCTTT.